This T cell receptor beta chain was sequenced during a study of response to subunit inactivated influenza vaccine. Study-wide results and limits: The study's authors posited that every seasonal influenza vaccination enlists few new T cells.

V lost 5 bases to trimming and J lost 6 bases; unmatched junction nucleotides: 10. CDR1 is GTSNPN and CDR2 is SVGIG in the germline V gene (reference sequence). This CDR3 spans 13 amino acids. Via MiXCR, TCRdb re-called the RT-PCR reads, giving one row per CDR3 protein. The data contain 450,000 to 600,000 distinct CDR3 sequences, 16% of them singletons. This clonotype was observed a few times. Antigen: not known. Sequences were derived from CD4+ T cells sorted from PBMCs, sampled 23 to 25 months after vaccination. The TCR was taken from a man aged 50-75 years who received an inactivated influenza vaccine. The chain links TRBV30 to TRBJ2-7, with 7 bases identical to TRBD2. CDR3 DNA: TGTGCCTGGGCCGGGACTATTTTCGGCGAGCAGTACTTC. Protein sequence: CAWAGTIFGEQYF. The whole variable domain, remainder taken from reference TRBV30 and TRBJ2-7, is SQTIHQWPATLVQPVGSPLSLECTVEGTSNPNLYWYRQAAGRGLQLLFYSVGIGQISSEVPQNLSASRPQDRQFILSSKKLLLSDSGFYLCAWAGTIFGEQYFGPGTRLTVT.